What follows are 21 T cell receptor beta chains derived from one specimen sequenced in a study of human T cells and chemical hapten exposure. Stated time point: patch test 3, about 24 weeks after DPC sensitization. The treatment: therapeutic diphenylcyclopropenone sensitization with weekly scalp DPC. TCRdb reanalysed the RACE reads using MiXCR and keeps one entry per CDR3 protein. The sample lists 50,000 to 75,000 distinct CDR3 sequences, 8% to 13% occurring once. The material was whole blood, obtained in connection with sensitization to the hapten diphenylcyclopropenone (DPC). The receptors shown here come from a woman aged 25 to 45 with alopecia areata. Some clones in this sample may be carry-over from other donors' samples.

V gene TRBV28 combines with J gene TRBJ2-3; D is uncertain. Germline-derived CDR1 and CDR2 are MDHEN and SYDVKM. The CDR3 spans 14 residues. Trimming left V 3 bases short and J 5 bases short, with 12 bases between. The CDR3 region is CASSLSARRDTQYF. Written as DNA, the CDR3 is TGTGCCAGCAGTTTGTCAGCTAGAAGAGATACGCAGTATTTT.

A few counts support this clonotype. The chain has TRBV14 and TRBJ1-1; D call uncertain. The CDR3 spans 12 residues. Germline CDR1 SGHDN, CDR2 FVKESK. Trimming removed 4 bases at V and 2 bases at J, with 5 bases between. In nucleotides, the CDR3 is TGTGCCAGCAGCCCCCCCAACACTGAAGCTTTCTTT. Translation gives CASSPPNTEAFF.

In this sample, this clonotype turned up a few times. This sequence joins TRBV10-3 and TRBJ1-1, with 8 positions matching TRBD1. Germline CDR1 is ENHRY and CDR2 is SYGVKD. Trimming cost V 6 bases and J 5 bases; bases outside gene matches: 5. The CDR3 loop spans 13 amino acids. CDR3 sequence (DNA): TGTGCCATCAGGAACGACAGGGGAACTGAAGCTTTCTTT. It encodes CAIRNDRGTEAFF.

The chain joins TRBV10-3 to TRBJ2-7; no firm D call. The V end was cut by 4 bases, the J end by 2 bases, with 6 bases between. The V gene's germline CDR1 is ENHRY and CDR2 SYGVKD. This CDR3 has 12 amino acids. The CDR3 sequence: CAISAGTYEQYF. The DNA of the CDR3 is TGTGCCATCAGTGCCGGAACCTACGAGCAGTACTTC.

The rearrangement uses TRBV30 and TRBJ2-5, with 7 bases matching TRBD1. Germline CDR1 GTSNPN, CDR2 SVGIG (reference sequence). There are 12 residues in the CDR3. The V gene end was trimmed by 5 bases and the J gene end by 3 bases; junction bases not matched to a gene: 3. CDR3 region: CAWGTVEETQYF. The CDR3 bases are TGTGCCTGGGGGACAGTGGAAGAGACCCAGTACTTC.

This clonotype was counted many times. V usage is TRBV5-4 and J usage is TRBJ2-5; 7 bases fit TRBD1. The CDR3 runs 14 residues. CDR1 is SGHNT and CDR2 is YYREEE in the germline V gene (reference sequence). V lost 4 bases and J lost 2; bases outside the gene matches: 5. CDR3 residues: CASSQGQKQETQYF. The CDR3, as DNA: TGTGCCAGCAGCCAGGGACAGAAACAAGAGACCCAGTACTTC. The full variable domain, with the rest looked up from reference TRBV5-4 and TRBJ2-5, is ETGVTQSPTHLIKTRGQQVTLRCSSQSGHNTVSWYQQALGQGPQFIFQYYREEENGRGNFPPRFSGLQFPNYSSELNVNALELDDSALYLCASSQGQKQETQYFGPGTRLLVL.

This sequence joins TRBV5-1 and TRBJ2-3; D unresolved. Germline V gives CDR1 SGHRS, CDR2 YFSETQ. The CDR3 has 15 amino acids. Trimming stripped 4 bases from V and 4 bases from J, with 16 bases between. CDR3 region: CASSPGPTESDTQYF. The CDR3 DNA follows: TGCGCCAGCAGCCCTGGACCCACTGAATCAGATACGCAGTATTTT.

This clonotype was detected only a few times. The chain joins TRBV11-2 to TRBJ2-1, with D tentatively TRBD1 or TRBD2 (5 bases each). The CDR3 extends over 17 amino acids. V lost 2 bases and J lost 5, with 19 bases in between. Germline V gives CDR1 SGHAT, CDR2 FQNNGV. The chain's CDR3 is CASSLPRSGPSNNEQFF. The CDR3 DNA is TGTGCCAGCAGCTTACCCCGCTCGGGACCGTCCAACAATGAGCAGTTCTTC.

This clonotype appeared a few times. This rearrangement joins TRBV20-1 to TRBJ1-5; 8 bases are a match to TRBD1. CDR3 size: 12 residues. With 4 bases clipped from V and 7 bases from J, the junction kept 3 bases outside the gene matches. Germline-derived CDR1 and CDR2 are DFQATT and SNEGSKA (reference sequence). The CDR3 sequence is CSATDRGQPQHF. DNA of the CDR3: TGCAGTGCTACTGACAGGGGACAGCCCCAGCATTTT.

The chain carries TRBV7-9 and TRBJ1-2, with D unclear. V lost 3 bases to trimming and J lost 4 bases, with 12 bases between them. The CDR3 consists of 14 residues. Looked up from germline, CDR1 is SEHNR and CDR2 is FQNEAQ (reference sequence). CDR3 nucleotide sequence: TGTGCCAGCAGCTTCCCCGTGGGAGTCTATGGCTACACCTTC. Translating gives CASSFPVGVYGYTF. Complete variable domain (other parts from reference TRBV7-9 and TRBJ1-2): DTGVSQNPRHKITKRGQNVTFRCDPISEHNRLYWYRQTLGQGPEFLTYFQNEAQLEKSRLLSDRFSAERPKGSFSTLEIQRTEQGDSAMYLCASSFPVGVYGYTFGSGTRLTVV.

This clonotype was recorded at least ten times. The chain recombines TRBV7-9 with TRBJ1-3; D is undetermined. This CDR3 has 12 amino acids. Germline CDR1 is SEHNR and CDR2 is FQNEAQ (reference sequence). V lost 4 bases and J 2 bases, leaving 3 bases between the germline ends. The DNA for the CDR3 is TGTGCCAGCAGCTCCGCTGGAAACACCATATATTTT. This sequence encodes CASSSAGNTIYF.

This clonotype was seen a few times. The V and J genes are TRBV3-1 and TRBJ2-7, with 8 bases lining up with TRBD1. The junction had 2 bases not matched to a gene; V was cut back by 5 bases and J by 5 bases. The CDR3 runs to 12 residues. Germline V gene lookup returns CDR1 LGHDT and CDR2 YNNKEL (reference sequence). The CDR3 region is CASSSDRDEQYF. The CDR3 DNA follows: TGTGCCAGCAGCTCGGACAGGGACGAGCAGTACTTC.

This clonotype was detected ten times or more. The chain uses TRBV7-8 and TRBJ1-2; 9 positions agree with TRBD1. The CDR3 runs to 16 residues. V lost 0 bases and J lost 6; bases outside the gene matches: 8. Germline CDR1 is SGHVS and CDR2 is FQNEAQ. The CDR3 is CASSLAAGTGRDGYTF. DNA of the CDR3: TGTGCCAGCAGCTTAGCGGCCGGGACAGGGCGAGATGGCTACACCTTC.

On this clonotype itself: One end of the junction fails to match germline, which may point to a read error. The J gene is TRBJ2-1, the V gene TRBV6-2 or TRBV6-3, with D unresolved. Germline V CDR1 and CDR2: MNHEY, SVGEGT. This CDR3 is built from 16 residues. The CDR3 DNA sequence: TGTGCCAGCTGTTACCTAGGAGCTCGAGCACACAATGAGCAGTTCTTC. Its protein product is CASCYLGARAHNEQFF.

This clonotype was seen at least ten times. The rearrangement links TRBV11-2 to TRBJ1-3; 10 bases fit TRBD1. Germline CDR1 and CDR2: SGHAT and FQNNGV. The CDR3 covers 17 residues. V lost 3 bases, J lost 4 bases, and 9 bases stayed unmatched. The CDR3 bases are TGTGCCAGCAGCTTCCAGGTTGGGACAGGGGACGGAAACACCATATATTTT. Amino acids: CASSFQVGTGDGNTIYF.

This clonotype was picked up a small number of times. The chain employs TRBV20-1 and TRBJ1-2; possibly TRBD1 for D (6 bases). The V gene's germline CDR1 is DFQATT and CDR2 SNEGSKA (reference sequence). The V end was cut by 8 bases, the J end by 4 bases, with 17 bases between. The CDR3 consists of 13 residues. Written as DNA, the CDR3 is TGCAGTTCATTCCGGGAGACAGGCTATGGCTACACCTTC. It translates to CSSFRETGYGYTF.

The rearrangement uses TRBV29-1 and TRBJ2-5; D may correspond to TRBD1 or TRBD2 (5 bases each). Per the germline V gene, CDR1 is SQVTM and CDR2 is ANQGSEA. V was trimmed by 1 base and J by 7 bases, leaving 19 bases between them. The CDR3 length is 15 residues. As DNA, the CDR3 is TGCAGCGTTGAAGTCGACGGGGCCCCCCGAGGGACCCAGTACTTC. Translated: CSVEVDGAPRGTQYF.

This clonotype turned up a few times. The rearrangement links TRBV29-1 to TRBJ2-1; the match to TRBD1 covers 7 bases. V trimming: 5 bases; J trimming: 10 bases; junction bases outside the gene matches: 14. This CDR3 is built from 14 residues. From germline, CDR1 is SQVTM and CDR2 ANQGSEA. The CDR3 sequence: CSVYRGPNWGEQFF. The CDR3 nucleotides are TGCAGCGTTTACAGGGGCCCCAATTGGGGAGAGCAGTTCTTC.

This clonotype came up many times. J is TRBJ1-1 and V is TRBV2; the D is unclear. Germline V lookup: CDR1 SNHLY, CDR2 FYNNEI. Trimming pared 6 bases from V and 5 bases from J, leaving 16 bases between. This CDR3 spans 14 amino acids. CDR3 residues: CASRGVGRETEAFF. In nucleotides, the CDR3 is TGTGCCAGCAGGGGCGTTGGGCGCGAGACTGAAGCTTTCTTT.

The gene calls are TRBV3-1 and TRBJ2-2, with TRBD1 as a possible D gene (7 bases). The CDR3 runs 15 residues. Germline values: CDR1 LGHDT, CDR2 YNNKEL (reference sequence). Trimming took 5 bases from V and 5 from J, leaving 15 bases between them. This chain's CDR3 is CASSGGDRRTGELFF. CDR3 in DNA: TGTGCCAGCAGCGGCGGGGACAGAAGGACCGGGGAGCTGTTTTTT.

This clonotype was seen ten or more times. The DNA of the CDR3 is TGTGCCAGCAGTTTCGGGTCCACGGGGGAGCTGTTTTTT. Translating gives CASSFGSTGELFF. The chain has TRBV12-3 or TRBV12-4 and TRBJ2-2; D is unresolved. The length of the CDR3 is 13 residues. The V end was cut by 3 bases, the J end by 8 bases, with 10 bases between.